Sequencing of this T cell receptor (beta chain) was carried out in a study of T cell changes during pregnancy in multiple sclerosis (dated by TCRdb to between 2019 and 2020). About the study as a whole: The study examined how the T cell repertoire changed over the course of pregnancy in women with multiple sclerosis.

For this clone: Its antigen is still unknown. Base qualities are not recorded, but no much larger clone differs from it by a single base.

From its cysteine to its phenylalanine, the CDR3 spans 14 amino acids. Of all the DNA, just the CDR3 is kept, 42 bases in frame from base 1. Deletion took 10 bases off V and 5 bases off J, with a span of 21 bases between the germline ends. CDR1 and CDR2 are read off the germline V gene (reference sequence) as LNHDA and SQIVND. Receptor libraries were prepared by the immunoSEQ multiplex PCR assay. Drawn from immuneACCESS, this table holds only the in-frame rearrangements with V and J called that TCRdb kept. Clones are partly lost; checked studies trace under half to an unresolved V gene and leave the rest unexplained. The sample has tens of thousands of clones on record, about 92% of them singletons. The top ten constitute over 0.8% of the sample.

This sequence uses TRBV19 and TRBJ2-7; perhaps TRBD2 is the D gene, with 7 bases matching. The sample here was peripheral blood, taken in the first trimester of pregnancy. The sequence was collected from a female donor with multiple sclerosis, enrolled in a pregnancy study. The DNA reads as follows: TGTGCCACCTCCCGGGGGGCAGAGCGGGACGAGCAGTACTTC. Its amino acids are CATSRGAERDEQYF.